The sequence of this T cell receptor beta chain was determined in a study of cytomegalovirus exposure and HLA in healthy donors. Trimming removed 6 bases from V and 1 base from J, with 16 bases in between. The germline CDR1 and CDR2 sequences are MDHEN and SYDVKM. The CDR3 contains 15 residues. The PCR ran on 60 Vbeta and 13 Jbeta primers. Only in-frame clones appear in the TCRdb table, and some are missing; sequencing was by immunoSEQ multiplex PCR. The data contain approximately 140,000 clones, more than 75% of them singletons. Study results and caveats: Later analysis identified a missense DCLRE1C variant that was linked to TCR beta V- and J-gene trimming. When a later analysis compared HLA-associated TCR beta chains with equally common others, the HLA-associated chains turned out to be more clonally expanded and to have lower generation probabilities.

For this clone: Its specificity is not known.

The TCR originated in a man aged 35-49 years in good health and CMV-seronegative. The rearrangement joins TRBV28 to TRBJ2-7, with D tentatively TRBD2 (6 bases). The sample taken for sequencing was PBMCs. The CDR3 spells CASRASGTGSYEQYF. For the CDR3, the DNA is TGTGCCAGCAGGGCTTCCGGGACTGGATCCTACGAGCAGTACTTC.